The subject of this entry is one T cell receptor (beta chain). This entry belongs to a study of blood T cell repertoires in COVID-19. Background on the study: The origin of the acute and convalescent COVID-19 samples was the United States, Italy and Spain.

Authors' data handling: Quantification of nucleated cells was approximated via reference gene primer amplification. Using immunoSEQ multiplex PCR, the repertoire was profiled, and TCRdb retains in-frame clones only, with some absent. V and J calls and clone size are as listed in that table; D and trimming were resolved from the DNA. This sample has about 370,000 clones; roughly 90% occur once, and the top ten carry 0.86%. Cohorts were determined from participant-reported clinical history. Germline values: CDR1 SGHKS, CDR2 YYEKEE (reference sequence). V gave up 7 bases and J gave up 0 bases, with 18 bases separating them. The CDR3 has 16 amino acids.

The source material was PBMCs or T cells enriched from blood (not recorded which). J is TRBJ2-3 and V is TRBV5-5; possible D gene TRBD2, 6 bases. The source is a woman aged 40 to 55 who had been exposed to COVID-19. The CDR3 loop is CASSLGGSPSTDTQYF. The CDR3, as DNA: TGTGCCAGCTCGCTCGGGGGTTCTCCAAGCACAGATACGCAGTATTTT. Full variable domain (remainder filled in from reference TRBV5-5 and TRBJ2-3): DAGVTQSPTHLIKTRGQQVTLRCSPISGHKSVSWYQQVLGQGPQFIFQYYEKEERGRGNFPDRFSARQFPNYSSELNVNALLLGDSALYLCASSLGGSPSTDTQYFGPGTRLTVL.